The rows below give T cell receptor beta chains drawn from one sample of a study of cytomegalovirus exposure and HLA in healthy donors. The protocol was immunoSEQ multiplex PCR, while the TCRdb copy is restricted to in-frame clones and leaves out a portion. The sample has 300,000 or so clones; approximately 85% are singletons. Sequenced: PBMCs. All receptors derive from a woman in her thirties or forties in good health and CMV-seropositive. Both conserved end residues are part of each CDR3. The D gene is left open where the match is weak. Clone sizes are given selectively: once, few, many, or a class where the clone is expanded.

>TRBJ1-1|few|TRBV10-3|-
CAISESGLNTEAFF
TGTGCCATCAGTGAGTCGGGCCTCAACACTGAAGCTTTCTTT
>TRBJ2-7|-|TRBV9|TRBD2
CASSEKPGLAGEQYF
TGTGCCAGCAGCGAAAAGCCGGGACTAGCGGGCGAGCAGTACTTC
>TRBJ2-7|-|TRBV7-2|TRBD2
CASRLTSGPYEQYF
TGTGCCAGCAGATTGACTAGCGGGCCCTACGAGCAGTACTTC
>TRBJ2-3|few|TRBV5-1|TRBD2
CASSLSGTDTQYF
TGCGCCAGCAGCCTTAGCGGGACAGATACGCAGTATTTT
>TRBJ2-6|-|TRBV15|-
CATSRGGAYFTGVLWAGANVLTF
TGTGCCACCAGCAGAGGCGGGGCCTATTTTACAGGGGTTTTATGGGCTGGGGCCAACGTCCTGACTTTC
>TRBJ1-2|-|TRBV28|-
CASSGRVVYGYTF
TGTGCCAGCAGCGGCCGGGTTGTCTATGGCTACACCTTC
>TRBJ2-3|-|TRBV4-3|-
CASSQQFLSTDTQYF
TGCGCCAGCAGCCAGCAGTTCCTTAGCACAGATACGCAGTATTTT
>TRBJ1-2|-|TRBV11-2|TRBD1
CASNGNGQGAHGYTF
TGTGCCAGCAACGGGAATGGACAGGGGGCTCATGGCTACACCTTC
>TRBJ2-7|-|TRBV7-8|-
CASSPEGFRYEQYF
TGTGCCAGCAGCCCAGAGGGCTTCAGATACGAGCAGTACTTC
>TRBJ2-3|-|TRBV29-1|TRBD2
CSGGLAGGMTDTQYF
TGCAGCGGGGGACTAGCGGGAGGTATGACAGATACGCAGTATTTT
>TRBJ1-5|-|TRBV5-4|-
CASSLDGGGQPQHF
TGTGCCAGCAGCTTGGATGGGGGCGGGCAGCCCCAGCATTTT
>TRBJ1-2|-|TRBV7-3|-
CASSPSAGDYGYTF
TGTGCCAGCAGCCCGTCGGCAGGGGACTATGGCTACACCTTC
>TRBJ1-4|-|TRBV6-1|-
CASSEITGPAEKLFF
TGTGCCAGCAGTGAAATAACAGGGCCGGCGGAAAAACTGTTTTTT
>TRBJ2-4|-|TRBV5-4|-
CASSWAGTQLKNIQYF
TGTGCCAGCAGCTGGGCCGGGACACAACTCAAAAACATTCAGTACTTC
>TRBJ1-1|-|TRBV7-9|-
CASSSSGRLPRVNTEAFF
TGTGCCAGCAGCTCATCAGGACGACTTCCCAGGGTGAACACTGAAGCTTTCTTT
>TRBJ2-7|-|TRBV6-5|-
CASSYSGRWYF
TGTGCCAGCAGTTACTCGGGGAGGTGGTACTTC
>TRBJ2-5|-|TRBV19|TRBD1
CASSIAGTGVETQYF
TGTGCCAGTAGTATAGCCGGGACAGGGGTAGAGACCCAGTACTTC
>TRBJ2-5|-|TRBV19|-
CASSIASPQETQYF
TGTGCCAGTAGTATAGCATCCCCCCAAGAGACCCAGTACTTC
>TRBJ2-7|-|TRBV5-5|-
CASTLTTDNYEQYF
TGTGCCAGCACCCTAACGACGGACAACTACGAGCAGTACTTC
>TRBJ2-2|-|TRBV27|TRBD2
CASSLGLAGTGELFF
TGTGCCAGCAGTTTAGGGCTAGCGGGAACCGGGGAGCTGTTTTTT
>TRBJ2-7|once|TRBV7-8|-
CASSLMAERYEQYF
TGTGCCAGCAGCTTAATGGCGGAAAGGTACGAGCAGTACTTC
>TRBJ1-2|-|TRBV2|TRBD1
CASSERTGSRNGYTF
TGTGCCAGCAGTGAAAGGACAGGCTCTCGTAATGGCTACACCTTC
>TRBJ2-6|once|TRBV19|-
CASRNRAGAGANVLTF
TGTGCCAGTCGAAATAGGGCAGGGGCTGGGGCCAACGTCCTGACTTTC
>TRBJ1-5|-|TRBV2|-
CASNLQGGNQPQHF
TGTGCCAGCAACCTACAGGGTGGCAATCAGCCCCAGCATTTT
>TRBJ2-7|-|TRBV6-1|TRBD1
CASTMTGVGEQYF
TGTGCCAGCACTATGACAGGGGTTGGCGAGCAGTACTTC
>TRBJ2-7|-|TRBV4-3|-
CASSQELSGGRGEQYF
TGCGCCAGCAGCCAAGAGTTGTCGGGGGGCAGGGGCGAGCAGTACTTC
>TRBJ2-7|few|TRBV27|TRBD2
CASSLRGRAALEQYF
TGTGCCAGCAGTTTACGCGGGAGGGCCGCCCTCGAGCAGTACTTC
>TRBJ1-5|-|TRBV4-1|TRBD1
CASSQEMGSAGGSNQPQHF
TGCGCCAGCAGCCAAGAAATGGGGTCGGCAGGGGGATCCAATCAGCCCCAGCATTTT
>TRBJ2-3|-|TRBV7-9|-
CSSSPPGAGGADTQYF
TGTTCCAGCAGCCCGCCCGGAGCCGGAGGAGCAGATACGCAGTATTTT
>TRBJ2-3|few|TRBV7-9|TRBD2
CASSSERETDTQYF
TGTGCCAGCAGCTCGGAGCGGGAGACAGATACGCAGTATTTT
>TRBJ2-3|-|TRBV6-1|-
CASSEGAWADTQYF
TGTGCCAGCAGTGAAGGGGCTTGGGCAGATACGCAGTATTTT
>TRBJ1-2|-|TRBV4-3|-
CASSPRGRDNYGYTF
TGCGCCAGCAGCCCCCGGGGGAGAGACAACTATGGCTACACCTTC
>TRBJ2-3|-|TRBV30|TRBD1
CAWSVHRTGRTDTQYF
TGTGCCTGGAGTGTACATAGGACAGGGAGGACAGATACGCAGTATTTT
>TRBJ1-6|-|TRBV6-5|-
CASSYEDTNNSPLHF
TGTGCCAGCAGTTACGAGGACACCAATAATTCACCCCTCCACTTT
>TRBJ2-1|-|TRBV19|TRBD2
CASSMWLAGPSSYNEQFF
TGTGCCAGTAGTATGTGGCTAGCGGGCCCCAGCTCCTACAATGAGCAGTTCTTC
>TRBJ1-2|few|TRBV10-3|TRBD1
CAISESTQGGRGYTF
TGTGCCATCAGTGAGTCGACACAGGGGGGGAGAGGCTACACCTTC
>TRBJ2-7|-|TRBV27|TRBD2
CASSLSGSSYEQYF
TGTGCCAGCAGTTTAAGCGGGAGCTCCTACGAGCAGTACTTC
>TRBJ2-7|-|TRBV7-3|TRBD2
CASSLVLAGAGEQYF
TGTGCCAGCAGCTTAGTACTAGCGGGAGCAGGAGAGCAGTACTTC
>TRBJ2-1|-|TRBV19|TRBD1
CASSVRDSSNNEQFF
TGTGCCAGTAGTGTCCGGGACAGTTCCAACAATGAGCAGTTCTTC
>TRBJ2-1|-|TRBV6-5|TRBD2
CASSYLAGVGNEQFF
TGTGCCAGCAGTTATCTAGCGGGAGTAGGAAATGAGCAGTTCTTC
>TRBJ2-5|-|TRBV5-4|-
CASSLAGAGVRGETQYF
TGTGCCAGCAGCTTGGCCGGGGCAGGGGTCAGGGGAGAGACCCAGTACTTC
>TRBJ2-1|-|TRBV7-9|TRBD1
CASTLGDRNNEQFF
TGTGCCAGCACCCTGGGGGACAGAAACAATGAGCAGTTCTTC
>TRBJ1-4|-|TRBV4-3|-
CASSQDAHRNEKLFF
TGCGCCAGCAGCCAAGATGCCCACAGGAATGAAAAACTGTTTTTT
>TRBJ2-1|-|TRBV5-1|-
CASSLWQGSTYNEQFF
TGCGCCAGCAGCTTGTGGCAGGGCAGCACCTACAATGAGCAGTTCTTC
>TRBJ1-6|-|TRBV6-5|-
CASTLTGLHNSPLHF
TGTGCCAGCACCCTAACAGGTCTCCATAATTCACCCCTCCACTTT
>TRBJ2-1|-|TRBV30|TRBD2
CAWSVGRATYNEQFF
TGTGCCTGGAGTGTCGGGAGGGCCACATACAATGAGCAGTTCTTC
>TRBJ2-7|once|TRBV9|-
CASSVIPVLQGEQYF
TGTGCCAGCAGCGTAATCCCTGTCCTGCAGGGAGAGCAGTACTTC
>TRBJ2-7|-|TRBV28|TRBD1
CASSSQGTLLEQYF
TGTGCCAGCAGTTCACAGGGGACCCTACTCGAGCAGTACTTC
>TRBJ1-2|-|TRBV28|-
CASSLFSLNYGYTF
TGTGCCAGCAGTTTATTCAGTCTTAACTATGGCTACACCTTC
>TRBJ2-1|-|TRBV27|TRBD2
CASSSIAGNINEQFF
TGTGCCAGCAGTTCTATAGCGGGAAATATCAATGAGCAGTTCTTC
>TRBJ1-1|-|TRBV27|-
CASSLTDSPVNTEAFF
TGTGCCAGCAGTCTGACGGACAGCCCAGTGAACACTGAAGCTTTCTTT
>TRBJ1-1|-|TRBV29-1|-
CSVGRGMNTEAFF
TGCAGCGTTGGTAGGGGAATGAACACTGAAGCTTTCTTT
>TRBJ2-2|-|TRBV5-1|TRBD2
CASSPGTSGRVNTGELFF
TGCGCCAGCAGCCCAGGGACTAGCGGGAGGGTGAACACCGGGGAGCTGTTTTTT
>TRBJ2-2|-|TRBV4-2|TRBD2
CASSQGSSGNTGELFF
TGTGCCAGCAGCCAAGGGTCTAGCGGGAACACCGGGGAGCTGTTTTTT
>TRBJ2-7|once|TRBV28|-
CASSTPGSEAQYF
TGTGCCAGCAGCACCCCGGGGTCGGAGGCGCAGTACTTC
>TRBJ2-6|once|TRBV4-3|TRBD1
CASSQRDRVGANGLTF
TGCGCCAGCAGCCAAAGGGACAGGGTTGGGGCCAACGGCCTGACTTTC
>TRBJ1-4|-|TRBV27|TRBD1
CASRAGTGGLEEKLFF
TGTGCCAGCAGAGCAGGGACAGGGGGCCTAGAAGAAAAACTGTTTTTT